This TCR beta chain was captured by sequencing in a study of cytomegalovirus exposure and HLA in healthy donors. PCR amplification relied on 60 Vbeta primers (plus 13 Jbeta primers). TCRdb's table, derived via immunoSEQ multiplex PCR, lists solely in-frame clones and lacks some. The sample lists about 78,000 clones; 80% were seen once. Between the trimmed V and J ends, which lost 8 bases and 1 base, there was a span of 8 bases. The CDR3 is made up of 12 amino acids. CDR1 and CDR2 (germline): LNHDA, SQIVND (reference sequence). The source material was PBMCs. This chain connects TRBV19 to TRBJ1-1; weak D call: TRBD1 (5 bases). This receptor was identified in a male donor in good health and CMV-seronegative. The CDR3 here is CASRTGNTEAFF. Here the CDR3 DNA reads TGTGCCAGTCGAACAGGGAACACTGAAGCTTTCTTT.